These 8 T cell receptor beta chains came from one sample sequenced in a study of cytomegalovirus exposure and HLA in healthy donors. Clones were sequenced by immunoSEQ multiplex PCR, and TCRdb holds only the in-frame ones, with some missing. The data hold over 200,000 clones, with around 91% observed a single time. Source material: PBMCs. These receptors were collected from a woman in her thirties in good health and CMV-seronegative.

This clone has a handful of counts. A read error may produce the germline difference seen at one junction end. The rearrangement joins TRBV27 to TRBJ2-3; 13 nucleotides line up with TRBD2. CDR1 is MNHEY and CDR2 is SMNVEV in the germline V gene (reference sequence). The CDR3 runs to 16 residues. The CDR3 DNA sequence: TGTGCCAGCAGTTTATCGGGGACTAGCGGGACAGGTACGCAGTATTTT. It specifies CASSLSGTSGTGTQYF.

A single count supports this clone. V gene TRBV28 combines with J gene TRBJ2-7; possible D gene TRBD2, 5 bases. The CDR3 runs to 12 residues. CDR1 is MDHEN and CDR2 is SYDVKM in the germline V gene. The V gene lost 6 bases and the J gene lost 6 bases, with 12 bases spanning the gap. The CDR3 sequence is CASRSSSREQYF. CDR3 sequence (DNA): TGTGCCAGCAGGTCCTCTAGCCGCGAGCAGTACTTC.

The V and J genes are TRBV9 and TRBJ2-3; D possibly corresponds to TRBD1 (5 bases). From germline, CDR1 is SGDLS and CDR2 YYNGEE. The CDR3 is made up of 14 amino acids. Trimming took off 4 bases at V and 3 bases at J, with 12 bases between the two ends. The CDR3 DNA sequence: TGTGCCAGCAGCCCGAGGACAAGAACAGATACGCAGTATTTT. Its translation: CASSPRTRTDTQYF.

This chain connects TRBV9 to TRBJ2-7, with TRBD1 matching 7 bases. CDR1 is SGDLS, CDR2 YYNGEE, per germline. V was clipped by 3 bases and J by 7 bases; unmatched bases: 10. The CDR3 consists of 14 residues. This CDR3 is CASSGLQGLEEQYF. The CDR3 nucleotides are TGTGCCAGCAGCGGCCTACAGGGGCTCGAAGAGCAGTACTTC.

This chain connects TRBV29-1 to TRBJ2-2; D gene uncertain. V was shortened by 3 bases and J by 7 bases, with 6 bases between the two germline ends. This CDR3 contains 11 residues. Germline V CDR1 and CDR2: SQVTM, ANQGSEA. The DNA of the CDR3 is TGCAGCGTTGAGGGGAACGGGGAGCTGTTTTTT. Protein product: CSVEGNGELFF.

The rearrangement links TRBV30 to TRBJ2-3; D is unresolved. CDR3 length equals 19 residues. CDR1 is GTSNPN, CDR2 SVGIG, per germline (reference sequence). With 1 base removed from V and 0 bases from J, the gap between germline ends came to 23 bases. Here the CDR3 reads CAWSGSSSTRDHSTDTQYF. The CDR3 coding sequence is TGTGCCTGGAGTGGATCATCTTCCACACGCGACCATAGCACAGATACGCAGTATTTT. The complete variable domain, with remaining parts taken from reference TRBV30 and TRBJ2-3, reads SQTIHQWPATLVQPVGSPLSLECTVEGTSNPNLYWYRQAAGRGLQLLFYSVGIGQISSEVPQNLSASRPQDRQFILSSKKLLLSDSGFYLCAWSGSSSTRDHSTDTQYFGPGTRLTVL.

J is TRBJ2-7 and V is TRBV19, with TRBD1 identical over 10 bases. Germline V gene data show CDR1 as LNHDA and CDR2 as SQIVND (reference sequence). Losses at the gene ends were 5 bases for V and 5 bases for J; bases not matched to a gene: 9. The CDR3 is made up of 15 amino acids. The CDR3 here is CASSSNRDRGHEQYF. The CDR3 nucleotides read TGTGCCAGTAGTTCCAACCGGGACAGGGGCCACGAGCAGTACTTC.

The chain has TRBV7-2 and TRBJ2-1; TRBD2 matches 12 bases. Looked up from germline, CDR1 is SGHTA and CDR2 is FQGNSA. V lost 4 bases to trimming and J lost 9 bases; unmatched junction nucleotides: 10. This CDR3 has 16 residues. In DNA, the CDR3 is TGTGCCAGCAGCTACCGACTAGCGGGAGTTACCGTTGAGCAGTTCTTC. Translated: CASSYRLAGVTVEQFF. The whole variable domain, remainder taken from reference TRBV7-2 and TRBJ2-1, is GAGVSQSPSNKVTEKGKDVELRCDPISGHTALYWYRQSLGQGLEFLIYFQGNSAPDKSGLPSDRFSAERTGGSVSTLTIQRTQQEDSAVYLCASSYRLAGVTVEQFFGPGTRLTVL.